The 6 T cell receptor beta chains given below trace back to one sample, sequenced in a study of T cell responses to AZD1222 COVID-19 vaccine. Sequencing was performed with immunoSEQ multiplex PCR; in TCRdb, only in-frame clones are kept and a portion is missing. The sample includes around 260,000 clones, more than 80% of them seen just once. The starting material was peripheral blood, obtained on day 0 of AZD1222 vaccination. Receptor source: an adult in good health.

This chain uses TRBV5-3 with TRBJ2-7, with a weak D call TRBD1 (5 bases). TRBV5-3 is identified as an open reading frame with a role that is uncertain. The CDR3 totals 15 residues. Trimming stripped 10 bases from V and 3 bases from J, with 23 bases between. For the CDR3, the DNA is TGTGCCGTACGAGCCAGCCCGGCCGACAGCTACGAGCAGTACTTC. This encodes CAVRASPADSYEQYF.

This chain joins TRBV20-1 and TRBJ2-3, with 12 bases identical to TRBD2. The length of the CDR3 is 17 residues. V trimming: 3 bases; J trimming: 7 bases; junction bases outside the gene matches: 14. Germline assignment: CDR1 DFQATT and CDR2 SNEGSKA (reference sequence). CDR3 amino acids: CSASRPGGTSGRNTQYF. CDR3 bases: TGCAGTGCTAGTCGACCCGGCGGGACTAGCGGGCGTAATACGCAGTATTTT.

The V call is TRBV27, the J call TRBJ2-3, with 13 bases matching TRBD2. With 5 bases clipped from V and 6 bases from J, the junction kept 5 bases outside the gene matches. The CDR3 loop spans 15 amino acids. Germline V gives CDR1 MNHEY, CDR2 SMNVEV (reference sequence). CDR3 in DNA: TGTGCCAGCAGTAATCCGGGACTAGCGGGGGATACGCAGTATTTT. It yields the protein CASSNPGLAGDTQYF.

This chain links TRBV7-8 with TRBJ2-1; TRBD2 agrees at 10 bases. The CDR3 runs 20 residues. V shed 2 bases, J shed 9 bases, and the junction held 22 bases outside the gene matches. The germline gives CDR1 SGHVS, CDR2 FQNEAQ. The CDR3 nucleotides read TGTGCCAGCAGCTTAAGGGTCCGGGTAGGGGTAGCGGGGGGCCCGATTGAGCAGTTCTTC. Translation gives CASSLRVRVGVAGGPIEQFF.

The V call is TRBV15, the J call TRBJ2-5, with a weak D call TRBD2 (6 bases). Germline V gives CDR1 LNHNV, CDR2 YYDKDF (reference sequence). CDR3 length: 12 amino acids. V was pared by 5 bases and J by 2 bases, with 6 bases between. The CDR3 region has the DNA TGTGCCACCAGCGGGGGGCAAGAGACCCAGTACTTC. Amino acid sequence: CATSGGQETQYF.

V gene TRBV5-1 combines with J gene TRBJ1-4, with D maybe TRBD1 (5 bases). V was pared by 4 bases and J by 4 bases, with 11 bases between. The CDR3 runs to 14 residues. Germline CDR1 SGHRS, CDR2 YFSETQ. The CDR3 DNA follows: TGCGCCAGCAGCCCGGGACTCCTTAATGAAAAACTGTTTTTT. Encoded protein: CASSPGLLNEKLFF.